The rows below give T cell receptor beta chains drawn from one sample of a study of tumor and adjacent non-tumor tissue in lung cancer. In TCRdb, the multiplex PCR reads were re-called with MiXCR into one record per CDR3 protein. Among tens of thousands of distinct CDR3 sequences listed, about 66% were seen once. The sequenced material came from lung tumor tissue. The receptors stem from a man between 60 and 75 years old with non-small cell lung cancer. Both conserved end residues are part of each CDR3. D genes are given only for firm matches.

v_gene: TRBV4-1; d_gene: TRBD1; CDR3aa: CASSQGTGDSYNEQLF
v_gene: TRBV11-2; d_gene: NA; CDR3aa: CASSLSSFEQWF
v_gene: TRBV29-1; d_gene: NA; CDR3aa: CSTGPAALDNEQFF
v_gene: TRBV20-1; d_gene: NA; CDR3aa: CSAPRTGGHYNEQFF
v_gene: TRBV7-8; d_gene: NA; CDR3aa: CAISSDWNTGELFF
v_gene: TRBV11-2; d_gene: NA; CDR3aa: CASSAHRGIRDKQFF
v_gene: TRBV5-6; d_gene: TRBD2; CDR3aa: CASSLIQGERGEQFF
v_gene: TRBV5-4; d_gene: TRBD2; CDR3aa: CASSQAGTTYEQYF
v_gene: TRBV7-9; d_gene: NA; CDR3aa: CASMVDVETQYF
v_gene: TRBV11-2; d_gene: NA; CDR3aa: CASSQYAETQYF
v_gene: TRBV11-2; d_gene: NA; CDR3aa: CASSLGEEYEDTQYF
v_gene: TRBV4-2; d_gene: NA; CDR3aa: CASSQQTGRNTGGLFF
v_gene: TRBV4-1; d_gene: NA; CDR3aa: CASSQVGTRENEQFF
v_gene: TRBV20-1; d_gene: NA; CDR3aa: CSARDGRNNEQFF
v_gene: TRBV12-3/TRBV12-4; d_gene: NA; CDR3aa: CASSIGYTGELFF
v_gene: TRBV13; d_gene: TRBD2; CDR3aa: CASSPRWVAGGRSYNEQFF
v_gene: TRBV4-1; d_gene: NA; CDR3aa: CASSQDAWSDQPQHF
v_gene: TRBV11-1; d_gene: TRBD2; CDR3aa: CACNSTSGSTYNEQFF
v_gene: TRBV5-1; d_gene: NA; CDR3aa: CASSPSSGDNYGYTF
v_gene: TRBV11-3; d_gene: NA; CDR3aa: CASSLDWRAYERYF
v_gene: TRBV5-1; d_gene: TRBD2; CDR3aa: CTGSAGLAAYEQYF
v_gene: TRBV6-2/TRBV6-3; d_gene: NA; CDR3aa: CASSYSTGQPQHF
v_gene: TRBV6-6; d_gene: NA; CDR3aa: CASSRQIRAGRIGELFF
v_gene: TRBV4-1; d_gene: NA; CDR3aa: CASQEPGRAAGELFF
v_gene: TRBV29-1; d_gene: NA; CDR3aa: CSVHPPTTETLF
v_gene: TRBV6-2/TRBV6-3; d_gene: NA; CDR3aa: CASSLGTGGRETQYF
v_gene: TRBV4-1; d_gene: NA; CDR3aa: CASNQDAGSNQPQHF
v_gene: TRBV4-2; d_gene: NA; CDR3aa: CARSQTSQELFF
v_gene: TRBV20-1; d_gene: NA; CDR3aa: CSARGTETKYF
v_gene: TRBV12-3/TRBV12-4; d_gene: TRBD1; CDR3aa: CASSPGQGKLFF
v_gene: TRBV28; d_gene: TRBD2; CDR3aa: CARSPRQGRVGNEQFF
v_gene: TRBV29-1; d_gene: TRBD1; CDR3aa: CSVSVTGFEELFF
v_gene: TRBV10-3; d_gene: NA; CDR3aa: CGSKKGVREGEQYF
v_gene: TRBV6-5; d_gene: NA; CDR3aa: CASSSLVWNAGELFF
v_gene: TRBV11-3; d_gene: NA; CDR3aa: CGSSFQGLICEQYF
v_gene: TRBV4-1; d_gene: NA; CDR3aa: CASSQETGGSNEQFF
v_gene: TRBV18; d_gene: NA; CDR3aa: CASSLQETQYF
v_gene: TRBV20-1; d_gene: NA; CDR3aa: CSARAYSEIQYF
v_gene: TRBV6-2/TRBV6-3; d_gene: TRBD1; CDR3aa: CASSYGTGVNIEAFF